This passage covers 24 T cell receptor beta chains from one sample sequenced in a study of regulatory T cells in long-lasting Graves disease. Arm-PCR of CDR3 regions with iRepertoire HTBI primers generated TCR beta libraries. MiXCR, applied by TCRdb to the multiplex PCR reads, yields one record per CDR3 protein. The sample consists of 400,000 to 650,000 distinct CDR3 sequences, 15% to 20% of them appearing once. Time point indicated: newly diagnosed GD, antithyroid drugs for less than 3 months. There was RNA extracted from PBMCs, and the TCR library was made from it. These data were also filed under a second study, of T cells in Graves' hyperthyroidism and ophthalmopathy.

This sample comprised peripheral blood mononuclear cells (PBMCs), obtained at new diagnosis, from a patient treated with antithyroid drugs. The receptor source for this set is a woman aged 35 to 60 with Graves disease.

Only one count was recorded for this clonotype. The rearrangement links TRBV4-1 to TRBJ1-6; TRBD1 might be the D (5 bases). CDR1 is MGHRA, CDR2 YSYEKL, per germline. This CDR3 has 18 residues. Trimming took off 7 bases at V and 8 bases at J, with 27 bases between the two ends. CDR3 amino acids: CASNYSPGTSPRDSPLHF. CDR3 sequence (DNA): TGCGCCAGCAACTACAGTCCCGGGACGTCCCCGAGGGATTCACCCCTCCACTTT.

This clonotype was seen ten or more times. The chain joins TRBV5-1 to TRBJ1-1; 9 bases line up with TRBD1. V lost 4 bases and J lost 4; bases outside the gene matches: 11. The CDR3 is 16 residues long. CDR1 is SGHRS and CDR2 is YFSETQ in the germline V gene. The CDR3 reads CASSPTPGTGITEAFF. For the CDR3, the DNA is TGCGCCAGCAGCCCGACCCCCGGGACAGGGATCACTGAAGCTTTCTTT.

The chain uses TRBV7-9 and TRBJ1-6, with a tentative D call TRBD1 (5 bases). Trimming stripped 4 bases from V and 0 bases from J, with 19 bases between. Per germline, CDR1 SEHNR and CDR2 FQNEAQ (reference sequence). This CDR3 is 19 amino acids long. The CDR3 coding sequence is TGTGCCAGCAGCTCAGGGATCGGCGGGCAAAGCTCCTATAATTCACCCCTCCACTTT. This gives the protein CASSSGIGGQSSYNSPLHF.

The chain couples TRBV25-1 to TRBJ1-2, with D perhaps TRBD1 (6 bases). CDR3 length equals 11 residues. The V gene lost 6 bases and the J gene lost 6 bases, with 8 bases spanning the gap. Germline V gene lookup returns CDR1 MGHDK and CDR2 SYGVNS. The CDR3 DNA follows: TGTGCCAGCAGAGGGGGGGATGGCTACACCTTC. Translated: CASRGGDGYTF.

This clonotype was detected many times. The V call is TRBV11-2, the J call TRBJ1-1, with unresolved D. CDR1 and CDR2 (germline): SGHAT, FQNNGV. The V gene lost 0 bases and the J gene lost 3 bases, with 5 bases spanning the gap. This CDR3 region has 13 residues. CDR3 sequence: CASSLETDTEAFF. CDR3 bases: TGTGCCAGCAGCTTAGAGACGGACACTGAAGCTTTCTTT. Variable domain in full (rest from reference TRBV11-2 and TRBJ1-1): EAGVAQSPRYKIIEKRQSVAFWCNPISGHATLYWYQQILGQGPKLLIQFQNNGVVDDSQLPKDRFSAERLKGVDSTLKIQPAKLEDSAVYLCASSLETDTEAFFGQGTRLTVV.

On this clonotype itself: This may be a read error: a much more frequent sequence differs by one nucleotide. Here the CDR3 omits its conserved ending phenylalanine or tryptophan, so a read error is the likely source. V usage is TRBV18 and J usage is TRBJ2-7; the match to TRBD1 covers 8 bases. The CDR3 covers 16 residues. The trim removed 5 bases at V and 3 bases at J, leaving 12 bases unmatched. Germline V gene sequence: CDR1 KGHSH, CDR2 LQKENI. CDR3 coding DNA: TGTGCCAGCTCAAGCACGGGACAGGTTGACCTCTACGAGCAGTACTCC. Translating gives CASSSTGQVDLYEQYS.

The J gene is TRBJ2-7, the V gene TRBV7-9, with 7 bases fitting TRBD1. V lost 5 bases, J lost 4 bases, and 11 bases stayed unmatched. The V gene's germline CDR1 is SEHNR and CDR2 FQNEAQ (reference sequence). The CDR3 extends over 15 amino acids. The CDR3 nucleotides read TGTGCCAGCAGCCACCGACGGGACAGTATATACGAGCAGTACTTC. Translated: CASSHRRDSIYEQYF. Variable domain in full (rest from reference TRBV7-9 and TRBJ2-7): DTGVSQNPRHKITKRGQNVTFRCDPISEHNRLYWYRQTLGQGPEFLTYFQNEAQLEKSRLLSDRFSAERPKGSFSTLEIQRTEQGDSAMYLCASSHRRDSIYEQYFGPGTRLTVT.

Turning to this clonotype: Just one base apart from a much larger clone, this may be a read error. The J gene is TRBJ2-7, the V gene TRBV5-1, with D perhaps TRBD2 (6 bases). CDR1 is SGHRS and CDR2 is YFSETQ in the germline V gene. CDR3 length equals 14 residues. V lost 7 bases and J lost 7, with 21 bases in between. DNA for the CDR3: TGCGCCAGCGGCCTAGCGTCTTCCTACAATGAGCAGTACTTC. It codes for CASGLASSYNEQYF.

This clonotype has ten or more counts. In nucleotides, the CDR3 is TGTGCCAGCAGCCTGCACGGGGGGAACGGGGAGCTGTTTTTT. Encoded protein: CASSLHGGNGELFF. The chain combines TRBV3-1 with TRBJ2-2, with 7 nucleotides matching TRBD2. The V gene's germline CDR1 is LGHDT and CDR2 YNNKEL (reference sequence). V gave up 4 bases and J gave up 7 bases; unmatched junction bases: 6. The CDR3 is 14 residues long. Full variable domain (remainder filled in from reference TRBV3-1 and TRBJ2-2): DTAVSQTPKYLVTQMGNDKSIKCEQNLGHDTMYWYKQDSKKFLKIMFSYNNKELIINETVPNRFSPKSPDKAHLNLHINSLELGDSAVYFCASSLHGGNGELFFGEGSRLTVL.

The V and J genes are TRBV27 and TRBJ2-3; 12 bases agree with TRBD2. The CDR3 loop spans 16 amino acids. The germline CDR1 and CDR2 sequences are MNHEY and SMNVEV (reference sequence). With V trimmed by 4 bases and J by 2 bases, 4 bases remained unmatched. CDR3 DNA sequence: TGTGCCAGCAGTTCTAGACTAGCGGGGGTCACAGATACGCAGTATTTT. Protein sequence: CASSSRLAGVTDTQYF.

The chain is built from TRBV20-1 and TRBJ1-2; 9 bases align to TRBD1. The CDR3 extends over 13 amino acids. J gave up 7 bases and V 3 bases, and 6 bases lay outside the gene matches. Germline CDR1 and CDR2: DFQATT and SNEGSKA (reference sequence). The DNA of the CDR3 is TGCAGTGCTAGGAAGGGACAGGGCGCTGGCTACACCTTC. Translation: CSARKGQGAGYTF.

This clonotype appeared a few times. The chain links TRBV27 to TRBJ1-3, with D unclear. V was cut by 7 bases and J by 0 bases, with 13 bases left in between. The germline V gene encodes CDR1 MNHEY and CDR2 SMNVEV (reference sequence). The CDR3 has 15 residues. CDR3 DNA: TGTGCCAGCAAAATGACGGTTAACTCTGGAAACACCATATATTTT. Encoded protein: CASKMTVNSGNTIYF.

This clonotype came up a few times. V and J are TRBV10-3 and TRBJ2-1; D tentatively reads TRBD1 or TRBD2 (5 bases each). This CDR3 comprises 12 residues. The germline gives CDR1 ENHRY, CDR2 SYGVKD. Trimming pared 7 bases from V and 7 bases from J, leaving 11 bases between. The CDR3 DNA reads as TGTGCCATCACAGCAGGGACGAATGAGCAGTTCTTC. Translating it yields CAITAGTNEQFF.

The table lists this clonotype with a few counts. The CDR3 here is CSVRTGPDSPLHF. The CDR3 DNA reads as TGCAGCGTACGGACTGGCCCCGATTCACCCCTCCACTTT. The chain couples TRBV29-1 to TRBJ1-6; the D is unclear. Germline lookup yields CDR1 SQVTM and CDR2 ANQGSEA. This CDR3 spans 13 amino acids. V lost 6 bases, J lost 8 bases, and 14 bases lay in between. The whole variable domain, filled in from reference TRBV29-1 and TRBJ1-6, reads SAVISQKPSRDICQRGTSLTIQCQVDSQVTMMFWYRQQPGQSLTLIATANQGSEATYESGFVIDKFPISRPNLTFSTLTVSNMSPEDSSIYLCSVRTGPDSPLHFGNGTRLTVT.

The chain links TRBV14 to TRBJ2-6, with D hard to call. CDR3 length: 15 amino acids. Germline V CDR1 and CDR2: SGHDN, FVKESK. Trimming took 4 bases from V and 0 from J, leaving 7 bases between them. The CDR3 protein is CASSLTHSGANVLTF. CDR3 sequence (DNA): TGTGCCAGCAGCCTGACCCACTCTGGGGCCAACGTCCTGACTTTC.

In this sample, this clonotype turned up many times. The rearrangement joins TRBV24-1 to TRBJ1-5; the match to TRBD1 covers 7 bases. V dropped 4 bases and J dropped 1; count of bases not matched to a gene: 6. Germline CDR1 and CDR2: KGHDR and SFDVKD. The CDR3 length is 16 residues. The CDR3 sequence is CATSEGTATSNQPQHF. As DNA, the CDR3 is TGTGCCACCAGTGAAGGGACAGCGACGAGCAATCAGCCCCAGCATTTT.

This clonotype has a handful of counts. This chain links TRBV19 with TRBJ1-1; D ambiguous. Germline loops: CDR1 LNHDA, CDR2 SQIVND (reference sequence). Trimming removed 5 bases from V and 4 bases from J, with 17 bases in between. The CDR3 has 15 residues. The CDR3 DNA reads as TGTGCCAGTAGTGCCTCTCGGTGGGGAGGCACTGAAGCTTTCTTT. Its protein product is CASSASRWGGTEAFF.

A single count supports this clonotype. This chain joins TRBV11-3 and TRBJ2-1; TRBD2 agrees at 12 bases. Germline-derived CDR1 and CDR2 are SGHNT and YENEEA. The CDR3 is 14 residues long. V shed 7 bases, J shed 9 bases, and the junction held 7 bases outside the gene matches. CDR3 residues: CASNLAGGLGEQFF. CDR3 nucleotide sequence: TGTGCCAGCAATCTAGCGGGGGGGCTTGGTGAGCAGTTCTTC.

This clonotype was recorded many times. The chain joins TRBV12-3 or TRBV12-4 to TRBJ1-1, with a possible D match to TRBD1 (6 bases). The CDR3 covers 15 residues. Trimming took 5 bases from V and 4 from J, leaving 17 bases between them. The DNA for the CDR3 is TGTGCCAGCAGTACCTACGCAGGGGTGGGCACTGAAGCTTTCTTT. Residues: CASSTYAGVGTEAFF.

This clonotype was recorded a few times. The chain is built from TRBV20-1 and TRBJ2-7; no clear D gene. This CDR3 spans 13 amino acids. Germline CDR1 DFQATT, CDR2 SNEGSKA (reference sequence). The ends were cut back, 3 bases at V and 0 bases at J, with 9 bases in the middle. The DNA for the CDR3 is TGCAGTGCTAGTAGAGGAACCTCCTACGAGCAGTACTTC. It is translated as CSASRGTSYEQYF.

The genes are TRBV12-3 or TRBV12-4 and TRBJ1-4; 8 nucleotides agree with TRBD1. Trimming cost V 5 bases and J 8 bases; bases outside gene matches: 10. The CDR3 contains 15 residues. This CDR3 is CASSIRTGSREKLFF. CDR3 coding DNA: TGTGCCAGCAGTATAAGGACAGGGAGTCGGGAAAAACTGTTTTTT.

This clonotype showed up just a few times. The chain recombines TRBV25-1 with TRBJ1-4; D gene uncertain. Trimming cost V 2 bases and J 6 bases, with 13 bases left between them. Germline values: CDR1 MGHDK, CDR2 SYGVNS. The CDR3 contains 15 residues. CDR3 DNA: TGTGCCAGCAGTGAAGGATTAGGGTATGATGAAAAACTGTTTTTT. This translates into CASSEGLGYDEKLFF.

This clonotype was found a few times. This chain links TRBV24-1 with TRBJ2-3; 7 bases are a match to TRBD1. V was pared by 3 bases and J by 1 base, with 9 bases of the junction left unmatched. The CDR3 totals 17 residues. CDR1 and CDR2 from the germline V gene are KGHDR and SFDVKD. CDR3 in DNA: TGTGCCACCAGTGATGCCAGACAGGGCCGGGGCACAGATACGCAGTATTTT. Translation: CATSDARQGRGTDTQYF.

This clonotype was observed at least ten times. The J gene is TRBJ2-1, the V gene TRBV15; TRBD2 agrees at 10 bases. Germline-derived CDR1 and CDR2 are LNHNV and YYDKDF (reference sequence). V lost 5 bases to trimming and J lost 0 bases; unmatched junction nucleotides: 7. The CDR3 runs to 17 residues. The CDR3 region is CATSAGLAASSYNEQFF. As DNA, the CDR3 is TGTGCCACCAGCGCCGGACTAGCGGCTAGCTCCTACAATGAGCAGTTCTTC.